This TCR beta chain was sequenced during a study of blood T cell repertoires in COVID-19. Overall study: Donors in the United States, Italy and Spain gave samples during acute or convalescent COVID-19. From T cells, B-cell-depleted T cells, or PBMCs came the material, which was cDNA or gDNA.

Ten or more counts support this clone. Trimming stripped 6 bases from V and 5 bases from J, with 19 bases between. CDR1 MGHDK and CDR2 SYGVNS come from the germline V gene. This CDR3 is built from 15 residues. Authors' data handling: Nucleated cell counts were estimated from reference gene primer amplification. Produced via immunoSEQ multiplex PCR; TCRdb's table is partial and in-frame only. The V and J calls and clone size are taken from that table; D and trimming were inferred from the DNA. The sample includes tens of thousands of clones, about 79% seen only once; the top ten take about 28%. Material: peripheral blood. The sequence was obtained from a man aged 65 to 79 with acute or convalescent COVID-19. V is TRBV25-1 and J is TRBJ1-1; tentatively, D is TRBD1 (5 bases). This CDR3 is CASSHGGAVFTEAFF. The CDR3 region has the DNA TGTGCCAGCAGCCACGGGGGTGCAGTCTTTACTGAAGCTTTCTTT.